These T cell receptor beta chains were read from a single sample in a study of T cells after yellow fever vaccination. One entry per CDR3 protein, called by TCRdb with MiXCR from the 5' RACE reads. The sample yields approximately 160,000 distinct CDR3 sequences, approximately 6% seen once. Sequenced material: CD4+ T cells sorted from PBMCs, taken on the day of the first yellow fever vaccination. Source of these receptors: a man between 18 and 29 years old who received the YFV17D yellow fever vaccine. The CDR3 runs from the conserved cysteine through the conserved F or W. A D gene is named only where the DNA matches it firmly.

D gene: .
J gene: TRBJ2-7
V gene: TRBV20-1
CDR3 protein: CSADARDLYEQYF

D gene: .
J gene: TRBJ1-1
V gene: TRBV6-4
CDR3 protein: CASGSFMNTEAFF

D gene: .
J gene: TRBJ1-2
V gene: TRBV3-1
CDR3 protein: CASSQRLSDYGYTF

D gene: .
J gene: TRBJ1-3
V gene: TRBV4-3
CDR3 protein: CASSQDGTLSSGNTIYF

D gene: .
J gene: TRBJ1-5
V gene: TRBV28
CDR3 protein: CATKTGELPLRGQPQHF

D gene: TRBD2
J gene: TRBJ2-5
V gene: TRBV5-1
CDR3 protein: CASSRGLAGIQETQYF

D gene: .
J gene: TRBJ1-5
V gene: TRBV11-2
CDR3 protein: CASSSDRDQPQHF

D gene: .
J gene: TRBJ2-7
V gene: TRBV27
CDR3 protein: CASLLPSGTYEQYF

D gene: .
J gene: TRBJ2-6
V gene: TRBV10-3
CDR3 protein: CAISDVPGANVLTF

D gene: .
J gene: TRBJ2-5
V gene: TRBV5-1
CDR3 protein: CASSPVGALEETQYF

D gene: .
J gene: TRBJ2-2
V gene: TRBV5-5
CDR3 protein: CASSLIRGDTGELFF

D gene: .
J gene: TRBJ2-5
V gene: TRBV7-2
CDR3 protein: CASSLFGGTQYF

D gene: TRBD2
J gene: TRBJ2-7
V gene: TRBV5-1
CDR3 protein: CASSSGAGGGYEQYF

D gene: .
J gene: TRBJ2-3
V gene: TRBV15
CDR3 protein: CATSRVEGQQYF

D gene: .
J gene: TRBJ1-4
V gene: TRBV5-1
CDR3 protein: CASSLGRAQGEKLFF

D gene: .
J gene: TRBJ1-5
V gene: TRBV20-1
CDR3 protein: CSASVWVGNQPQHF

D gene: .
J gene: TRBJ2-3
V gene: TRBV5-1
CDR3 protein: CASSSDDRSHTQYF

D gene: TRBD1
J gene: TRBJ1-4
V gene: TRBV5-1
CDR3 protein: CASSLDLGQGVEKLFF

D gene: .
J gene: TRBJ1-5
V gene: TRBV5-1
CDR3 protein: CASSLGFGGGNQPQHF

D gene: .
J gene: TRBJ2-3
V gene: TRBV4-3
CDR3 protein: CASSQDGAGATDTQYF

D gene: TRBD1
J gene: TRBJ2-2
V gene: TRBV7-6
CDR3 protein: CASSTDDRGWPGELFF

D gene: .
J gene: TRBJ1-2
V gene: TRBV10-3
CDR3 protein: CAISEVLGGYTF